The T cell receptor beta chain under discussion was sequenced for a study of T-cell memory formation after mild COVID-19. TCRdb passed the 5' RACE reads through MiXCR, listing each CDR3 protein once. Of some 54,000 distinct CDR3 sequences in the sample, 9% to 9.5% were seen once. Findings and caveats of the study: Clones from the second wave (peaking day 37) had unconfirmed SARS-CoV-2 specificity.

Per the germline V gene, CDR1 is MGHRA and CDR2 is YSYEKL. The CDR3 is 13 amino acids. V lost 1 base and J lost 9, with 10 bases in between. This clonotype has only a few counts. Its antigen is unknown. The sequencing input was PBMCs or a T cell subset sorted from them (not recorded which). The chain uses TRBV4-1 and TRBJ1-5; D is undetermined. The TCR sequence derives from a man younger than 35 who had mild COVID-19 (a few samples of this study predate the infection). Cell type and time point are not known. The CDR3 DNA reads as TGCGCCAGCAGCCAAGCCCGCTCTTGGCCCCAGCATTTT. Residues: CASSQARSWPQHF.